The 16 T cell receptor beta chains reported below all come from one sample, sequenced in a study of a mutant IDH1 vaccine in newly diagnosed glioma. Noted time point: baseline, week 1 (first vaccination visit). Treatment described: pre-vaccination baseline after standard-of-care therapy. TCRdb's table, derived via immunoSEQ multiplex PCR, lists solely in-frame clones and lacks some. The sample records some 68,000 clones, approximately 79% being singletons. The specimen comprised PBMCs, sampled from a glioma patient treated with radiotherapy, temozolomide or both. Receptors originate from a man in his fifties or sixties with glioma.

This sequence joins TRBV30 and TRBJ2-2; D unclear. Germline loops: CDR1 GTSNPN, CDR2 SVGIG (reference sequence). The CDR3 is 14 residues long. The V gene lost 0 bases and the J gene lost 0 bases, with 5 bases spanning the gap. CDR3 sequence (DNA): TGTGCCTGGAGTGTAGGCCCGAACACCGGGGAGCTGTTTTTT. Translated: CAWSVGPNTGELFF.

V gene TRBV6-5 combines with J gene TRBJ2-7; D gene ambiguous. Between the trimmed V and J ends, which lost 6 bases and 6 bases, there was a span of 12 bases. The CDR3 is made up of 12 amino acids. Germline V CDR1 and CDR2: MNHEY, SVGAGI. The CDR3 nucleotides are TGTGCCAGCAGCTTCCCGGGTTCCGAGCAGTACTTC. Its protein product is CASSFPGSEQYF.

J is TRBJ2-7 and V is TRBV7-2, with 7 positions matching TRBD2. This CDR3 spans 16 amino acids. With 5 bases clipped from V and 4 bases from J, the junction kept 14 bases outside the gene matches. In germline, CDR1 is SGHTA, CDR2 FQGNSA. CDR3 sequence: CASSPQASGLPYEQYF. In DNA form, the CDR3 reads TGTGCCAGCAGCCCCCAAGCTAGCGGCCTGCCTTACGAGCAGTACTTC. The variable domain in full, completed from reference TRBV7-2 and TRBJ2-7, reads GAGVSQSPSNKVTEKGKDVELRCDPISGHTALYWYRQSLGQGLEFLIYFQGNSAPDKSGLPSDRFSAERTGGSVSTLTIQRTQQEDSAVYLCASSPQASGLPYEQYFGPGTRLTVT.

The V gene is TRBV7-2, the J gene TRBJ1-4; perhaps TRBD1 as D (5 bases). Germline V CDR1 and CDR2: SGHTA, FQGNSA. This CDR3 region has 14 residues. Deletions cut 0 bases from V and 11 bases from J, with 13 bases between. The CDR3 loop reads CASSLATSRGKLFF. CDR3 nucleotide sequence: TGTGCCAGCAGCTTAGCTACATCCCGGGGGAAACTGTTTTTT.

This clone was detected a few times. This chain connects TRBV14 to TRBJ1-1; unclear D gene. Germline CDR1 reads SGHDN; CDR2 reads FVKESK. With 4 bases removed from V and 0 bases from J, the gap between germline ends came to 6 bases. The CDR3 loop spans 13 amino acids. CDR3 bases: TGTGCCAGCAGCCTAAAGGTGAACACTGAAGCTTTCTTT. Its translation is CASSLKVNTEAFF.

This sequence joins TRBV9 and TRBJ2-1; weak D call: TRBD1 (5 bases). V lost 4 bases and J 0 bases, leaving 11 bases between the germline ends. CDR1 is SGDLS, CDR2 YYNGEE, per germline. The CDR3 extends over 15 amino acids. CDR3 amino acids: CASSLTVSSYNEQFF. As DNA, the CDR3 is TGTGCCAGCAGCTTGACAGTCAGCTCCTACAATGAGCAGTTCTTC.

This clone was observed once. The CDR3 DNA reads as TGCGCCAGCGGCGCAGGGGGCAATGAGCAGTTCTTC. This translates into CASGAGGNEQFF. The chain couples TRBV10-1 to TRBJ2-1; 7 bases are a match to TRBD1. From germline, CDR1 is WNHNN and CDR2 SYGVQD (reference sequence). The V segment lost 8 bases and the J segment 6 bases; nucleotides outside the gene matches: 4. This CDR3 is 12 amino acids long.

The chain combines TRBV2 with TRBJ2-7, with 10 bases lining up with TRBD1. The CDR3 is made up of 15 amino acids. Looked up from germline, CDR1 is SNHLY and CDR2 is FYNNEI. J gave up 6 bases and V 7 bases, and 12 bases lay outside the gene matches. The CDR3 nucleotides read TGTGCCAGCAACTATATTAGGACAGGGGGGTCCGAGCAGTACTTC. This translates into CASNYIRTGGSEQYF.

The rearrangement uses TRBV5-6 and TRBJ2-2; 7 bases are shared with TRBD1. The CDR3 is made up of 16 amino acids. Germline V gene data show CDR1 as SGHDT and CDR2 as YYEEEE. Trimming cost V 0 bases and J 5 bases; bases outside gene matches: 7. The CDR3 loop is CASSLAEDRVTGELFF. DNA for the CDR3: TGTGCCAGCAGCTTGGCCGAAGACAGGGTTACCGGGGAGCTGTTTTTT.

This rearrangement joins TRBV5-6 to TRBJ2-5; possibly TRBD1 for D (6 bases). The CDR3 has 15 amino acids. V shed 0 bases and J shed 5 bases, with 14 bases lying between them. Looked up from germline, CDR1 is SGHDT and CDR2 is YYEEEE. The CDR3 DNA reads as TGTGCCAGCAGCTTGGTCGACAGGTCAACGGAGACCCAGTACTTC. This sequence encodes CASSLVDRSTETQYF.

This rearrangement joins TRBV29-1 to TRBJ2-5; 8 nucleotides agree with TRBD1. Germline values: CDR1 SQVTM, CDR2 ANQGSEA. CDR3 length: 13 amino acids. V was pared by 7 bases and J by 2 bases, with 6 bases of the junction left unmatched. CDR3 amino acids: CSARDRTQETQYF. CDR3 DNA: TGCAGCGCCAGGGACAGGACGCAAGAGACCCAGTACTTC.

This clone came up once. The chain is built from TRBV5-1 and TRBJ2-1; tentative D call: TRBD2 (6 bases). The CDR3 runs to 14 residues. V lost 0 bases, J lost 8 bases, and 12 bases lay in between. The germline V gene encodes CDR1 SGHRS and CDR2 YFSETQ. CDR3 in amino acids: CASSLGVAVDEQFF. The CDR3 coding sequence is TGCGCCAGCAGCTTGGGGGTAGCGGTGGATGAGCAGTTCTTC.

The J gene is TRBJ2-1, the V gene TRBV27; TRBD1 might be the D (6 bases). Germline values: CDR1 MNHEY, CDR2 SMNVEV (reference sequence). V lost 4 bases and J 5 bases, leaving 18 bases between the germline ends. This CDR3 has 16 amino acids. The CDR3 is CASSYNRDNHHNEQFF. CDR3 DNA sequence: TGTGCCAGCAGTTACAACCGGGACAATCACCACAATGAGCAGTTCTTC.

This clone was recorded once. The V gene is TRBV7-9, the J gene TRBJ1-2; 7 bases fit TRBD1. This CDR3 has 16 residues. J lost 4 bases, V lost 5 bases, and 13 bases had no gene match. Germline lookup yields CDR1 SEHNR and CDR2 FQNEAQ (reference sequence). CDR3 in DNA: TGTGCCAGCAGCCGACGGCGTACAGGGGAATCCTATGGCTACACCTTC. Translating it yields CASSRRRTGESYGYTF.

The rearrangement joins TRBV29-1 to TRBJ2-1; 7 positions match TRBD1. V shed 7 bases, J shed 7 bases, and the junction held 7 bases outside the gene matches. The V gene's germline CDR1 is SQVTM and CDR2 ANQGSEA. The CDR3 has 12 amino acids. The CDR3 spells CSAERQGNEQFF. The DNA of the CDR3 is TGCAGCGCCGAAAGACAGGGTAATGAGCAGTTCTTC.

The chain couples TRBV5-6 to TRBJ1-4; D is ambiguous. CDR3 length: 13 residues. Between the trimmed V and J ends, which lost 6 bases and 7 bases, there was a span of 13 bases. Germline CDR1 SGHDT, CDR2 YYEEEE. DNA for the CDR3: TGTGCCAGCACCCGTCGGGAGATTGAAAAACTGTTTTTT. Protein: CASTRREIEKLFF.